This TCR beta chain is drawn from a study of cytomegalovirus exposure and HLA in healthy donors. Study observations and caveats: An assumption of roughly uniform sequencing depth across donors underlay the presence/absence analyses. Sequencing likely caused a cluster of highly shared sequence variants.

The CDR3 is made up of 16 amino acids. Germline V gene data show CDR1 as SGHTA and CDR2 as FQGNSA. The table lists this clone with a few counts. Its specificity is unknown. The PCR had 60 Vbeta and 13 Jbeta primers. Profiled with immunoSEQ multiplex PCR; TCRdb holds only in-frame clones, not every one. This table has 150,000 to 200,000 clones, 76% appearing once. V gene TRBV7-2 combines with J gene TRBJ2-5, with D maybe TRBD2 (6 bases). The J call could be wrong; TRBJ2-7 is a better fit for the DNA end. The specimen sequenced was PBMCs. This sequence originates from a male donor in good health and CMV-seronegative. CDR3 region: CASSSPRGSASYEQYF. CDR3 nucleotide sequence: TGTGCCAGCAGCTCACCCCGGGGGTCCGCTTCCTACGAGCAGTACTTC.